This TCR beta chain originates from a study of cytomegalovirus exposure and HLA in healthy donors. PCR involved 60 Vbeta and 13 Jbeta primers. Libraries were prepared by immunoSEQ multiplex PCR; TCRdb keeps only in-frame clonotypes and omits some of them. The sample carries roughly 200,000 clones, about four fifths recorded once. Trimming removed 5 bases from V and 5 bases from J, with 18 bases in between. There are 15 residues in the CDR3. CDR1 is SGHTA and CDR2 is FQGNSA in the germline V gene. This clone has only one observation. The antigen is undetermined. Study-wide points: According to the study, about 180 TCR beta chains were cytomegalovirus-associated.

V gene TRBV7-2 combines with J gene TRBJ2-5, with D possibly being TRBD1 (6 bases). The receptor was isolated from a girl under 18 in good health and CMV-seropositive. Sequencing input: PBMCs. The CDR3 DNA reads TGTGCCAGCAGCCCTACCCGGGCAGGGGTGGAGACCCAGTACTTC. Translating it yields CASSPTRAGVETQYF.